This T cell receptor (beta chain) was found in a study of shared clonotypes between healthy human individuals. For the study at large: For every donor, three CD4 naive, three CD4 memory, two CD8 naive and one CD8 memory plates were used. Study findings and constraints: The sharing of around 5% of naive CD4 clonotypes was seen across several donors. Non-shared clonotypes had lower generation probabilities than those shared by all four donors.

Deep was the level at which the assay was run. Measured with immunoSEQ multiplex PCR; TCRdb has only the in-frame clones, and not every one. Among around 2.1 million clones, 85% to 95% were seen once, and the ten largest hold 1.5% to 2%. The CDR3 contains 17 residues. Per germline, CDR1 SEHNR and CDR2 FQNEAQ (reference sequence). Between the trimmed V and J ends, which lost 1 base and 5 bases, there was a span of 18 bases. CD45RO-negative, CCR7-positively selected cells formed the naive CD8 fraction, excluding terminally differentiated effector memory CD45RA+ cells. With regard to this clone: Its specificity is unknown.

The sequenced material came from naive CD8+ T cells from PBMCs. The rearrangement links TRBV7-9 to TRBJ2-1; TRBD2 is a possible D gene (6 bases). This clonotype was sampled from a young man in good health. Some clones in this sample may be carry-over from other donors' samples. CDR3 bases: TGTGCCAGCAGCTTAGGGGGACTCATGGGACCCAACAATGAGCAGTTCTTC. Its translation is CASSLGGLMGPNNEQFF.